The 27 T cell receptor beta chains presented below share a single source sample, sequenced in a study of T cell repertoires in cytomegalovirus infection. TCRdb reprocessed the reads with MiXCR, giving one entry per CDR3 protein. The sample consists of hundreds of thousands of distinct CDR3 sequences, roughly 36% of them appearing once. The material sequenced was PBMCs. These receptors were obtained from a human donor in good health (CMV status not recorded). Some clones in this sample may be carry-over from other donors' samples.

The J gene is TRBJ1-6, the V gene TRBV20-1; no firm D call. The CDR3 is made up of 12 amino acids. V shed 6 bases and J shed 8 bases, with 11 bases lying between them. Germline V gives CDR1 DFQATT, CDR2 SNEGSKA (reference sequence). The DNA for the CDR3 is TGCAGTGCAAGTCAGACTGATTCACCCCTCCACTTT. This codes for CSASQTDSPLHF.

In this sample, this clonotype turned up a few times. The rearrangement joins TRBV2 to TRBJ1-3, with D perhaps TRBD1 (6 bases). The CDR3 sequence is 15 residues long. CDR1 SNHLY and CDR2 FYNNEI come from the germline V gene. V was pared by 5 bases and J by 0 bases, with 11 bases between. CDR3 in amino acids: CASSPTGPSGNTIYF. The CDR3 nucleotides are TGTGCCAGCAGTCCGACAGGCCCCTCTGGAAACACCATATATTTT.

Details on this clonotype: The CDR3 does not end in the conserved phenylalanine or tryptophan, so this is likely a read error. This chain joins TRBV7-8 and TRBJ2-1, with 13 bases lining up with TRBD2. The V gene end was trimmed by 5 bases and the J gene end by 10 bases; junction bases not matched to a gene: 11. Germline-derived CDR1 and CDR2 are SGHVS and FQNEAQ. The CDR3 loop spans 16 amino acids. CDR3 DNA: TGTGCCAGCAGCGAACGGACTAGCGGGAGATCGGGAGAGCAGTTCTTA. Protein sequence: CASSERTSGRSGEQFL.

The chain carries TRBV12-3 or TRBV12-4 and TRBJ1-3, with 7 bases lining up with TRBD1. This CDR3 is 14 amino acids long. Trimming cost V 7 bases and J 4 bases; bases outside gene matches: 7. CDR3 protein: CASTERTGGNTIYF. CDR3 bases: TGTGCCAGCACAGAACGGACAGGAGGAAACACCATATATTTT.

The chain carries TRBV6-6 and TRBJ2-7; D perhaps matches TRBD2 (5 bases). The CDR3 is made up of 15 amino acids. V was pared by 5 bases and J by 0 bases, with 14 bases between. Germline V gene lookup returns CDR1 MNHNY and CDR2 SVGAGI (reference sequence). Here the CDR3 DNA reads TGTGCCAGCAGTCTCCGGGTAGGGAGCTCCTACGAGCAGTACTTC. Its protein product is CASSLRVGSSYEQYF.

The chain recombines TRBV28 with TRBJ1-2, with no clear D. This CDR3 spans 11 amino acids. V lost 10 bases and J lost 8, with 14 bases in between. The germline gives CDR1 MDHEN, CDR2 SYDVKM. Written as DNA, the CDR3 is TGTGCCACCACTCCGGGAATGGGCTACACCTTC. This sequence encodes CATTPGMGYTF.

There are a few counts of this clonotype. V and J are TRBV29-1 and TRBJ1-1, with a tentative D call TRBD1 (6 bases). The V and J ends lost 6 bases and 0 bases respectively, with 11 bases between them. Germline V gene lookup returns CDR1 SQVTM and CDR2 ANQGSEA. The CDR3 has 13 residues. The CDR3 here is CSVLGQMNTEAFF. CDR3 in DNA: TGCAGCGTGCTAGGACAGATGAACACTGAAGCTTTCTTT.

The table lists this clonotype with many counts. V is TRBV4-1 and J is TRBJ1-1; 7 bases fit TRBD1. This CDR3 comprises 15 residues. CDR1 and CDR2 (germline): MGHRA, YSYEKL. V gave up 1 base and J gave up 7 bases; unmatched junction bases: 9. CDR3 DNA sequence: TGCGCCAGCAGCCAAGTAAGTCAGGGGGAGTATGAAGCTTTCTTT. Its protein product is CASSQVSQGEYEAFF.

The chain carries TRBV7-8 and TRBJ1-2; a weak D match, TRBD1 (6 bases). Trimming removed 4 bases at V and 8 bases at J, with 17 bases between. The CDR3 sequence is 14 residues long. CDR1 and CDR2 (germline): SGHVS, FQNEAQ. The CDR3 spells CASSSLGGMMGYTF. The CDR3 DNA sequence: TGTGCCAGCAGCTCCCTAGGGGGAATGATGGGCTACACCTTC.

A note on this clonotype: Relative to the germline gene, one junction end is altered; a read error may explain this. V gene TRBV7-9 combines with J gene TRBJ1-1; D ambiguous. The V gene's germline CDR1 is SEHNR and CDR2 FQNEAQ (reference sequence). This CDR3 comprises 13 residues. The CDR3 region is CAISFAVNTEAFF. The CDR3 region has the DNA TGTGCCATCAGCTTCGCGGTGAACACTGAAGCATTCTTT.

This clonotype has at least ten counts. J is TRBJ2-3 and V is TRBV7-8; 8 bases align to TRBD2. J lost 1 base, V lost 3 bases, and 6 bases had no gene match. The germline V gene has CDR1 SGHVS and CDR2 FQNEAQ. The CDR3 has 16 residues. Here the CDR3 reads CASSFLAGGGTDTQYF. Written as DNA, the CDR3 is TGTGCCAGCAGCTTTCTCGCGGGGGGAGGCACAGATACGCAGTATTTT.

This clonotype was picked up many times. J is TRBJ1-1 and V is TRBV12-3 or TRBV12-4; TRBD1 matches 8 bases. There are 14 residues in the CDR3. Trimming cost V 3 bases and J 11 bases; bases outside gene matches: 11. Written as DNA, the CDR3 is TGTGCCAGCAGTTTCGGGACAGGCTCTCCAAGGGCTTTCTTT. Protein: CASSFGTGSPRAFF.

V is TRBV9 and J is TRBJ1-3, with a weak D call TRBD1 (5 bases). Trimming left V 3 bases short and J 4 bases short, with 14 bases between. The CDR3 sequence is 15 residues long. The V gene's germline CDR1 is SGDLS and CDR2 YYNGEE. The CDR3 loop is CASSATGTQGNTIYF. CDR3 sequence (DNA): TGTGCCAGCAGCGCAACCGGGACCCAGGGAAACACCATATATTTT.

This clonotype was seen a few times. The CDR3 ends on some other residue instead of the conserved phenylalanine or tryptophan, so this is likely a read error. The limits of the CDR3 on the DNA are not certain, so only TCRdb's listed CDR3 is given. V gene TRBV5-3 combines with J gene TRBJ1-1; TRBD1, the table's D call, lacks a check against the DNA. TRBV5-3 falls under the ORF class, with uncertain function. Both ends counted, the CDR3 spans 12 residues. The chain's CDR3 is CASRPLGLQPQV.

The sample holds a few counts of this clonotype. V gene TRBV28 combines with J gene TRBJ2-7, with D perhaps TRBD1 (5 bases). Looked up from germline, CDR1 is MDHEN and CDR2 is SYDVKM. The CDR3 has 13 amino acids. With 5 bases removed from V and 5 bases from J, the gap between germline ends came to 13 bases. The CDR3 sequence is CASSIRGANEQYF. The DNA for the CDR3 is TGTGCCAGCAGTATAAGGGGCGCCAACGAGCAGTACTTC.

This clonotype was seen more than once but under ten times. The V call is TRBV5-5, the J call TRBJ2-7, with 8 nucleotides matching TRBD2. The CDR3 has 16 amino acids. J was trimmed by 7 bases and V by 4 bases; bases with no gene match: 16. CDR1 and CDR2 (germline): SGHKS, YYEKEE (reference sequence). Here the CDR3 reads CASSPNHSGTSREQYF. The CDR3 DNA reads as TGTGCCAGCAGCCCAAATCATAGCGGGACTTCGAGGGAGCAGTACTTC. Full variable domain (missing parts from reference TRBV5-5 and TRBJ2-7): DAGVTQSPTHLIKTRGQQVTLRCSPISGHKSVSWYQQVLGQGPQFIFQYYEKEERGRGNFPDRFSARQFPNYSSELNVNALLLGDSALYLCASSPNHSGTSREQYFGPGTRLTVT.

Turning to this clonotype: Its ends do not fully match the called genes, so a read error is possible. The chain is built from TRBV20-1 and TRBJ2-5; TRBD2 agrees at 12 bases. The germline CDR1 and CDR2 sequences are DFQATT and SNEGSKA (reference sequence). The CDR3 spans 17 residues. CDR3 bases: TGCAGTTCTAGATGGCTAGCGGGAGGGCCTGGACAAGAGACCCAGTACTTC. Its protein product is CSSRWLAGGPGQETQYF.

CDR3 amino acids: CASSFQGGHEKLFF. The CDR3 DNA follows: TGTGCCAGCAGTTTCCAGGGGGGGCATGAAAAACTGTTTTTT. The V gene is TRBV28, the J gene TRBJ1-4, with 7 bases identical to TRBD1. Germline CDR1 MDHEN, CDR2 SYDVKM. J gave up 6 bases and V 3 bases, and 4 bases lay outside the gene matches. This CDR3 has 14 residues.

The J gene is TRBJ1-6, the V gene TRBV6-1; tentatively, D is TRBD1 (6 bases). With 2 bases removed from V and 13 bases from J, the gap between germline ends came to 12 bases. Germline V CDR1 and CDR2: MNHNS, SASEGT. This CDR3 is 13 amino acids long. CDR3 coding DNA: TGTGCCAGCAGTGAACGGGACATCCTGCCCCTCCACTTT. It yields the protein CASSERDILPLHF.

The chain employs TRBV20-1 and TRBJ1-5; tentative D call: TRBD1 (5 bases). V gave up 4 bases and J gave up 8 bases, with 12 bases separating them. Germline assignment: CDR1 DFQATT and CDR2 SNEGSKA (reference sequence). CDR3 length: 12 amino acids. CDR3 sequence (DNA): TGCAGTGCTATGGGGGGAGGGGAGCCCCAGCATTTT. Translation gives CSAMGGGEPQHF.

This clonotype appeared a few times. Compared with germline, one end of the junction differs, possibly owing to a read error. The V call is TRBV20-1, the J call TRBJ2-5; 9 bases agree with TRBD2. Germline CDR1 is DFQATT and CDR2 is SNEGSKA (reference sequence). This CDR3 spans 11 amino acids. CDR3 sequence (DNA): TGCAGTGCTAGAGGCCCTAGCGGGATTTTGTTC. This encodes CSARGPSGILF.

The chain employs TRBV4-1 and TRBJ2-5, with 15 bases identical to TRBD2. V shed 1 base, J shed 3 bases, and the junction held 3 bases outside the gene matches. CDR3 length: 17 amino acids. Germline V CDR1 and CDR2: MGHRA, YSYEKL. The CDR3: CASSQGGLAGGKETQYF. The CDR3 DNA sequence: TGCGCCAGCAGCCAAGGGGGACTAGCGGGAGGAAAAGAGACCCAGTACTTC.

This clonotype appeared a few times. This chain uses TRBV28 with TRBJ1-5, with D unresolved. V was clipped by 4 bases and J by 7 bases, with 14 bases between them. The CDR3 spans 14 residues. Germline lookup yields CDR1 MDHEN and CDR2 SYDVKM. CDR3 nucleotides: TGTGCCAGCAGTTCACCCCGTGAGCAACAGCCCCAGCATTTT. Translating it yields CASSSPREQQPQHF. Filled out from reference TRBV28 and TRBJ1-5, the complete variable domain reads DVKVTQSSRYLVKRTGEKVFLECVQDMDHENMFWYRQDPGLGLRLIYFSYDVKMKEKGDIPEGYSVSREKKERFSLILESASTNQTSMYLCASSSPREQQPQHFGDGTRLSIL.

This clonotype was observed a few times. The CDR3 loop is CASSWAVGVYYGYTF. In nucleotides, the CDR3 is TGTGCCAGCAGCTGGGCGGTGGGGGTCTACTATGGCTACACCTTC. The chain has TRBV7-2 and TRBJ1-2; D is perhaps TRBD1 (5 bases). Germline CDR1 reads SGHTA; CDR2 reads FQGNSA. This CDR3 is 15 amino acids long. V was shortened by 4 bases and J by 3 bases, with 15 bases between the two germline ends.

This clonotype was counted ten times or more. V is TRBV7-2 and J is TRBJ2-7; D is perhaps TRBD1 (6 bases). Germline CDR1 reads SGHTA; CDR2 reads FQGNSA. Trimming took off 1 base at V and 5 bases at J, with 15 bases between the two ends. CDR3 length: 15 residues. DNA of the CDR3: TGTGCCAGCAGCTTAGAGGGGGTTCTGATGAACGAGCAGTACTTC. It translates to CASSLEGVLMNEQYF. The whole variable domain, remainder taken from reference TRBV7-2 and TRBJ2-7, is GAGVSQSPSNKVTEKGKDVELRCDPISGHTALYWYRQSLGQGLEFLIYFQGNSAPDKSGLPSDRFSAERTGGSVSTLTIQRTQQEDSAVYLCASSLEGVLMNEQYFGPGTRLTVT.

This sequence joins TRBV6-6 and TRBJ2-1; D is uncertain. Deletions cut 2 bases from V and 8 bases from J, with 10 bases between. Germline CDR1 is MNHNY and CDR2 is SVGAGI (reference sequence). The CDR3 spans 13 residues. For the CDR3, the DNA is TGTGCCAGCAGTTACGCCGGCATCCATGAGCAGTTCTTC. This encodes CASSYAGIHEQFF.

This clonotype has a handful of counts. The chain joins TRBV24-1 to TRBJ2-1; D gene uncertain. The CDR3 consists of 14 residues. V lost 0 bases and J lost 5, with 7 bases in between. CDR1 and CDR2 from the germline V gene are KGHDR and SFDVKD. The CDR3 nucleotides are TGTGCCACCAGTGATTTGCCTCCACACAATGAGCAGTTCTTC. Translating it yields CATSDLPPHNEQFF.